The 16 T cell receptor beta chains below come from one sample, sequenced in a study of CD8 T cells in ankylosing spondylitis. Points from the study as a whole: A TCR beta motif made of about 8 highly homologous variants seemed typical of ankylosing spondylitis blood.

Their antigens are not known. MiXCR, applied by TCRdb to the 5' RACE reads, yields one record per CDR3 protein. The sample gives some 840,000 distinct CDR3 sequences, about an eighth of which show up once; just over 0.5% is in the top ten. The sample was blood, either unsorted or a sorted T cell fraction (not recorded which). The receptors come from a male donor with ankylosing spondylitis.

This clonotype was seen a few times. The chain joins TRBV10-3 to TRBJ2-3; D ambiguous. Germline CDR1 reads ENHRY; CDR2 reads SYGVKD. Trimming took off 5 bases at V and 4 bases at J, with 10 bases between the two ends. The CDR3 extends over 13 amino acids. This chain's CDR3 is CAISFDKSDTQYF. The CDR3, as DNA: TGTGCCATCAGTTTCGACAAGTCAGATACGCAGTATTTT.

This clonotype has a handful of counts. The chain uses TRBV11-2 and TRBJ2-1; the D is unclear. The V and J ends lost 4 bases and 2 bases respectively, with 9 bases between them. Germline V lookup: CDR1 SGHAT, CDR2 FQNNGV. This CDR3 is built from 14 residues. CDR3 in amino acids: CASSSLIAYNEQFF. CDR3 DNA sequence: TGTGCCAGCAGCTCATTAATTGCCTACAATGAGCAGTTCTTC.

The sample holds a few counts of this clonotype. This chain joins TRBV6-1 and TRBJ1-1; tentatively, D is TRBD1 (5 bases). There are 15 residues in the CDR3. Trimming pared 3 bases from V and 1 base from J, leaving 12 bases between. Germline CDR1 and CDR2: MNHNS and SASEGT. The CDR3 protein is CASSDPPTGNTEAFF. In nucleotides, the CDR3 is TGTGCCAGCAGTGATCCCCCAACAGGGAACACTGAAGCTTTCTTT.

This clonotype was observed a handful of times. The chain carries TRBV28 and TRBJ2-7; D is unclear. Germline V gives CDR1 MDHEN, CDR2 SYDVKM. The CDR3 contains 12 residues. V dropped 5 bases and J dropped 6 bases, with 11 bases sitting between them. The CDR3 coding sequence is TGTGCCAGCAGTGCCTGGCGACCCGAGCAGTACTTC. This encodes CASSAWRPEQYF.

This clonotype was seen a few times. The chain has TRBV5-1 and TRBJ1-1; D may be TRBD1 (5 bases). In germline, CDR1 is SGHRS, CDR2 YFSETQ. V dropped 1 base and J dropped 7 bases, with 14 bases sitting between them. The CDR3 has 14 amino acids. This CDR3 is CASSLLQVGLEAFF. The CDR3 coding sequence is TGCGCCAGCAGCTTGTTACAGGTGGGCCTTGAAGCTTTCTTT. The variable domain in full, completed from reference TRBV5-1 and TRBJ1-1, reads KAGVTQTPRYLIKTRGQQVTLSCSPISGHRSVSWYQQTPGQGLQFLFEYFSETQRNKGNFPGRFSGRQFSNSRSEMNVSTLELGDSALYLCASSLLQVGLEAFFGQGTRLTVV.

The rearrangement links TRBV20-1 to TRBJ1-2, with D possibly being TRBD1 (5 bases). V lost 6 bases and J 7 bases, leaving 24 bases between the germline ends. CDR3 length: 15 residues. Germline-derived CDR1 and CDR2 are DFQATT and SNEGSKA (reference sequence). The DNA for the CDR3 is TGCAGTGCCCGGGGGGTTGGCAGGGCAGTATCTGGCTACACCTTC. Amino acids: CSARGVGRAVSGYTF.

This clonotype has only one observation. The CDR3 sequence: CATSDFYQPQHF. The CDR3 nucleotides are TGTGCCACCAGTGACTTCTATCAGCCCCAGCATTTT. The chain combines TRBV24-1 with TRBJ1-5; D not resolved. The CDR3 runs to 12 residues. Trimming shortened V by 4 bases and J by 5 bases, and 5 bases separated the two germline ends. Germline V gives CDR1 KGHDR, CDR2 SFDVKD.

The chain joins TRBV7-9 to TRBJ1-6; D is unclear. V shed 5 bases and J shed 8 bases, with 10 bases lying between them. Per the germline V gene, CDR1 is SEHNR and CDR2 is FQNEAQ (reference sequence). The CDR3 length is 13 residues. The CDR3 nucleotides are TGTGCCAGCAGCCCAGAACCCGATTCACCCCTCCACTTT. As protein: CASSPEPDSPLHF.

This clonotype was seen at least ten times. At one end, the junction sequence differs from germline, possibly due to a read error. This chain joins TRBV20-1 and TRBJ2-3, with D perhaps matching TRBD1 (5 bases). The CDR3 runs 11 residues. Germline CDR1 DFQATT, CDR2 SNEGSKA (reference sequence). The CDR3 sequence: CSAQTGWGGNF. CDR3 nucleotide sequence: TGCAGTGCCCAAACGGGTTGGGGCGGTAATTTT.

This sequence joins TRBV18 and TRBJ2-7, with 7 bases that match TRBD2. The junction had 16 bases not matched to a gene; V was cut back by 2 bases and J by 6 bases. CDR3 length equals 17 residues. CDR1 and CDR2 (germline): KGHSH, LQKENI. The CDR3 DNA reads TGTGCCAGCTCACCAGGGTTGAGCGGGACCGTACTACTCGAGCAGTACTTC. This sequence encodes CASSPGLSGTVLLEQYF.

Regarding this clonotype: The missing conserved phenylalanine or tryptophan at the end of this CDR3 makes a read error likely. The chain uses TRBV5-1 and TRBJ2-3; no reliable D call. Trimming shortened V by 0 bases and J by 4 bases, and 9 bases separated the two germline ends. Germline CDR1 is SGHRS and CDR2 is YFSETQ. This CDR3 is built from 14 residues. The CDR3 bases are TGCGCCAGCAGCTTGGGAGAAGTGGCAGATACGCAGTATCTT. Protein sequence: CASSLGEVADTQYL.

This clonotype has only a few counts. The chain recombines TRBV7-2 with TRBJ2-5, with TRBD2 identical over 7 bases. The length of the CDR3 is 16 residues. Germline V gene lookup returns CDR1 SGHTA and CDR2 FQGNSA. Trimming cost V 5 bases and J 4 bases; bases outside gene matches: 13. The CDR3 coding sequence is TGTGCCAGCAGCGGGACTCCTCTAGCGGCGGCAGAGACCCAGTACTTC. It is translated as CASSGTPLAAAETQYF.

The sample holds many counts of this clonotype. This rearrangement joins TRBV7-9 to TRBJ2-1; no clear D. This CDR3 has 11 amino acids. V was shortened by 6 bases and J by 7 bases, with 7 bases between the two germline ends. Germline CDR1 SEHNR, CDR2 FQNEAQ (reference sequence). In nucleotides, the CDR3 is TGTGCCAGCAGTTCGGATAATGAGCAGTTCTTC. Its translation is CASSSDNEQFF.

The chain joins TRBV6-1 to TRBJ1-2; possibly TRBD1 for D (6 bases). Trimming cost V 7 bases and J 2 bases, with 14 bases left between them. Germline V gene lookup returns CDR1 MNHNS and CDR2 SASEGT. The length of the CDR3 is 14 residues. The CDR3 sequence: CASNRDTDNYGYTF. Here the CDR3 DNA reads TGTGCCAGCAACCGGGACACCGACAACTATGGCTACACCTTC.

This rearrangement joins TRBV12-3 or TRBV12-4 to TRBJ1-2; D gene uncertain. Trimming stripped 6 bases from V and 6 bases from J, with 17 bases between. The CDR3 has 14 amino acids. CDR3 bases: TGTGCCAGCAGCCCCGAGGGCGGACGCGATGGCTACACCTTC. Translation: CASSPEGGRDGYTF.

Note on this clonotype: Given a much more abundant clone one base away, this may be a read error. The chain employs TRBV20-1 and TRBJ2-3; 13 bases are a match to TRBD2. Germline V gives CDR1 DFQATT, CDR2 SNEGSKA (reference sequence). CDR3 length: 16 amino acids. This CDR3 reads CCGPGLAGPPSDTQYF. In DNA form, the CDR3 reads TGCTGTGGACCGGGACTAGCGGGACCTCCTTCAGATACGCAGTATTTT.